The rows below give T cell receptor beta chains drawn from one sample of a study of T-cell memory formation after mild COVID-19. TCRdb itself ran the 5' RACE reads through MiXCR, one entry per CDR3 protein. The data contain approximately 42,000 distinct CDR3 sequences, about 6.8% of them seen just once; the ten biggest clones take up about 0.84%. Specimen: PBMCs or a T cell subset sorted from them (not recorded which). These receptors were obtained from an adult who had mild COVID-19 (a few samples of this study predate the infection). Cell type and time point are not known. Each CDR3 is given with its conserved first and last residue. The D gene is left open where the match is weak. Rows may omit the clone size; those that give it use once, few, many or a size class.

cdr3_length: 17; d_call: -; v_call: TRBV5-4; j_call: TRBJ1-1; clone_size: many; cdr3_nt: TGTGCCAGCAGCTTGGCCCAACACTGGAAGGGAAACACTGAAGCTTTCTTT; cdr3_aa: CASSLAQHWKGNTEAFF
cdr3_length: 13; d_call: -; v_call: TRBV7-6; j_call: TRBJ2-3; clone_size: many; cdr3_nt: TGTGCCAGCAGCTTTCACCTCACAGATACGCAGTATTTT; cdr3_aa: CASSFHLTDTQYF
cdr3_length: 12; d_call: -; v_call: TRBV3-1; j_call: TRBJ1-1; clone_size: many; cdr3_nt: TGTGCCAGCAAGGGCGCTGGATCTGAAGCTTTCTTT; cdr3_aa: CASKGAGSEAFF
cdr3_length: 12; d_call: -; v_call: TRBV12-3/TRBV12-4; j_call: TRBJ1-1; clone_size: few; cdr3_nt: TGTGCCAGCAGCAGCAGGAACACTGAAGCTTTCTTT; cdr3_aa: CASSSRNTEAFF
cdr3_length: 12; d_call: -; v_call: TRBV30; j_call: TRBJ2-3; clone_size: many; cdr3_nt: TGTGCCTGGAGCACTAGCACAGATACGCAGTATTTT; cdr3_aa: CAWSTSTDTQYF
cdr3_length: 16; d_call: TRBD1; v_call: TRBV11-3; j_call: TRBJ1-2; clone_size: many; cdr3_nt: TGTGCCAGCAGCTTAGAGATGACAGGGGGGATCTATGGCTACACCTTC; cdr3_aa: CASSLEMTGGIYGYTF
cdr3_length: 14; d_call: TRBD1; v_call: TRBV20-1; j_call: TRBJ1-1; clone_size: few; cdr3_nt: TGCAGTGCTAAACCGTCCCTCTACAGGGGGGGAGCTTTCTTT; cdr3_aa: CSAKPSLYRGGAFF
cdr3_length: 13; d_call: -; v_call: TRBV30; j_call: TRBJ1-2; clone_size: -; cdr3_nt: TGTGCCTGGAGTTTCGGGGACCGGGTAGGCTACACCTTC; cdr3_aa: CAWSFGDRVGYTF
cdr3_length: 14; d_call: -; v_call: TRBV11-2; j_call: TRBJ2-2; clone_size: few; cdr3_nt: TGTGCCAGCAGCGTCACGCTAGGGTCCGGGGAGCTGTTTTTT; cdr3_aa: CASSVTLGSGELFF
cdr3_length: 16; d_call: TRBD2; v_call: TRBV12-3/TRBV12-4; j_call: TRBJ2-1; clone_size: -; cdr3_nt: TGTGCCAGCAAACCCGGGACTAGCGGGAGTATCCATGAGCAGTTCTTC; cdr3_aa: CASKPGTSGSIHEQFF
cdr3_length: 13; d_call: -; v_call: TRBV6-2/TRBV6-3; j_call: TRBJ1-1; clone_size: few; cdr3_nt: TGTGCCAGCAGCCACGGGGCGAACACTGAAGCTTTCTTT; cdr3_aa: CASSHGANTEAFF
cdr3_length: 14; d_call: -; v_call: TRBV18; j_call: TRBJ2-5; clone_size: -; cdr3_nt: TGTGCCAGCTCACCACCCAATGGCGAGAAGACCCAGTACTTC; cdr3_aa: CASSPPNGEKTQYF
cdr3_length: 11; d_call: -; v_call: TRBV7-9; j_call: TRBJ2-3; clone_size: many; cdr3_nt: TGTGCCAGCAGCGTGAGTGACACGCAGTATTTT; cdr3_aa: CASSVSDTQYF
cdr3_length: 16; d_call: TRBD1; v_call: TRBV25-1; j_call: TRBJ2-2; clone_size: few; cdr3_nt: TGTGCCAGCAGTGAATATCTGACAGGGGGCACCGGGGAGCTGTTTTTT; cdr3_aa: CASSEYLTGGTGELFF
cdr3_length: 15; d_call: TRBD2; v_call: TRBV19; j_call: TRBJ2-3; clone_size: few; cdr3_nt: TGTGCCAGTGGGACTAGCGGGAGAGGGACAGATACGCAGTATTTT; cdr3_aa: CASGTSGRGTDTQYF
cdr3_length: 12; d_call: -; v_call: TRBV25-1; j_call: TRBJ1-3; clone_size: many; cdr3_nt: TGTGCCAGCAGCCCAGGGCTAAACACCATATATTTT; cdr3_aa: CASSPGLNTIYF
cdr3_length: 13; d_call: -; v_call: TRBV29-1; j_call: TRBJ1-2; clone_size: few; cdr3_nt: TGCAGCGCTGCATCACCGCAGGGCTATGGCTACACCTTC; cdr3_aa: CSAASPQGYGYTF
cdr3_length: 15; d_call: -; v_call: TRBV12-3/TRBV12-4; j_call: TRBJ1-1; clone_size: many; cdr3_nt: TGTGCCAGCAGCTTAGGTATCCCCAGGGGCACTGAAGCTTTCTTT; cdr3_aa: CASSLGIPRGTEAFF
cdr3_length: 11; d_call: -; v_call: TRBV12-3/TRBV12-4; j_call: TRBJ1-1; clone_size: many; cdr3_nt: TGTGCCAGCAGTTCCCTGCGACAGGCTTTCTTT; cdr3_aa: CASSSLRQAFF
cdr3_length: 15; d_call: -; v_call: TRBV7-9; j_call: TRBJ1-1; clone_size: many; cdr3_nt: TGTGCCAGCAGGCACGGGGGCTCGGGAAGCACTGAAGCTTTCTTT; cdr3_aa: CASRHGGSGSTEAFF
cdr3_length: 18; d_call: TRBD2; v_call: TRBV18; j_call: TRBJ2-1; clone_size: -; cdr3_nt: TGTGCCAGCTCACCACCGTTGACTAGGACTAGCGGGGGGAATGAGCAGTTCTTC; cdr3_aa: CASSPPLTRTSGGNEQFF
cdr3_length: 15; d_call: TRBD1; v_call: TRBV6-6; j_call: TRBJ2-7; clone_size: many; cdr3_nt: TGTGCCAGCAGTGCCCCGACAGGGGACTCCTACGAGCAGTACTTC; cdr3_aa: CASSAPTGDSYEQYF
cdr3_length: 16; d_call: TRBD1; v_call: TRBV5-4; j_call: TRBJ1-5; clone_size: few; cdr3_nt: TGTGCCAGCAGTAATTGGACAGGGGCAGGCAATCAGCCCCAGCATTTT; cdr3_aa: CASSNWTGAGNQPQHF
cdr3_length: 13; d_call: TRBD2; v_call: TRBV6-2/TRBV6-3; j_call: TRBJ2-7; clone_size: many; cdr3_nt: TGTGCCAGCAGTTCTACGGGAGGAGGGGAGCAGTACTTC; cdr3_aa: CASSSTGGGEQYF
cdr3_length: 12; d_call: -; v_call: TRBV6-2/TRBV6-3; j_call: TRBJ2-3; clone_size: few; cdr3_nt: TGTGCCAGCAGGGGTAGCACAGATACGCAGTATTTT; cdr3_aa: CASRGSTDTQYF
cdr3_length: 15; d_call: TRBD2; v_call: TRBV7-2; j_call: TRBJ2-1; clone_size: many; cdr3_nt: TGTGCCAGCCGGTGGACTAGCGGGAGGAGTAATGAGCAGTTCTTC; cdr3_aa: CASRWTSGRSNEQFF
cdr3_length: 14; d_call: TRBD2; v_call: TRBV20-1; j_call: TRBJ2-7; clone_size: many; cdr3_nt: TGCAGTGCTATGAGAGCGGGAGAACCCTACGAGCAGTACTTC; cdr3_aa: CSAMRAGEPYEQYF
cdr3_length: 12; d_call: -; v_call: TRBV19; j_call: TRBJ1-2; clone_size: -; cdr3_nt: TGTGCCAGTAGTGACCAACTGTATGGCTACACCTTC; cdr3_aa: CASSDQLYGYTF
cdr3_length: 13; d_call: -; v_call: TRBV12-3/TRBV12-4; j_call: TRBJ2-7; clone_size: many; cdr3_nt: TGTGCCAGCAGTTTGAACACCGCCTACGAGCAGTACTTC; cdr3_aa: CASSLNTAYEQYF
cdr3_length: 15; d_call: TRBD1; v_call: TRBV24-1; j_call: TRBJ1-2; clone_size: few; cdr3_nt: TGTGCCACCAGTGCGTCGACAGGGGAAGTCTATGGCTACACCTTC; cdr3_aa: CATSASTGEVYGYTF
cdr3_length: 12; d_call: -; v_call: TRBV11-3; j_call: TRBJ1-2; clone_size: many; cdr3_nt: TGTGCCAGCAGCTCTGACCCCTTTGGCTACACCTTC; cdr3_aa: CASSSDPFGYTF
cdr3_length: 15; d_call: TRBD2; v_call: TRBV13; j_call: TRBJ2-7; clone_size: many; cdr3_nt: TGTGCCAGCAGAACTCGGCGGGAGCCCCTCGTTAGGCAGTACTTC; cdr3_aa: CASRTRREPLVRQYF
cdr3_length: 13; d_call: TRBD2; v_call: TRBV11-3; j_call: TRBJ2-1; clone_size: -; cdr3_nt: TGTGCCAGCAGCGGGAGGGACCATCAGGAGCAGTTCTTC; cdr3_aa: CASSGRDHQEQFF
cdr3_length: 14; d_call: TRBD1; v_call: TRBV20-1; j_call: TRBJ1-2; clone_size: -; cdr3_nt: TGCAGTGCTAGATTACAGGGGGGGTCGAGGGGCTACACCTTC; cdr3_aa: CSARLQGGSRGYTF
cdr3_length: 15; d_call: TRBD1; v_call: TRBV19; j_call: TRBJ2-3; clone_size: -; cdr3_nt: TGTGCCAGTACCCGGGGGACAGGTGGTACAGATACGCAGTATTTT; cdr3_aa: CASTRGTGGTDTQYF
cdr3_length: 15; d_call: -; v_call: TRBV3-1; j_call: TRBJ2-7; clone_size: -; cdr3_nt: TGTGCCAGCAGCCAAGGGAGCGTGGGGACCTACGAGCAGTACTTC; cdr3_aa: CASSQGSVGTYEQYF
cdr3_length: 12; d_call: -; v_call: TRBV20-1; j_call: TRBJ1-5; clone_size: few; cdr3_nt: TGCAGTGCTAGTAGGGCCGGCCAGCCCCAGCATTTT; cdr3_aa: CSASRAGQPQHF
cdr3_length: 17; d_call: -; v_call: TRBV5-5; j_call: TRBJ2-3; clone_size: -; cdr3_nt: TGTGCCAGCAGCTTGGCCCCGGCAGGGGATGTCACAGATACGCAGTATTTT; cdr3_aa: CASSLAPAGDVTDTQYF
cdr3_length: 16; d_call: TRBD2; v_call: TRBV7-9; j_call: TRBJ2-1; clone_size: many; cdr3_nt: TGTGCCAGCAGCCCGGCTAGCGGGAGGGAATACAATGAGCAGTTCTTC; cdr3_aa: CASSPASGREYNEQFF
cdr3_length: 13; d_call: -; v_call: TRBV24-1; j_call: TRBJ2-3; clone_size: -; cdr3_nt: TGTGCCACCAGTGCAGATAGCACAGATACGCAGTATTTT; cdr3_aa: CATSADSTDTQYF
cdr3_length: 12; d_call: -; v_call: TRBV2; j_call: TRBJ2-3; clone_size: many; cdr3_nt: TGTGCCAGCAACAGACAGACCCAGGATCAGTATTTT; cdr3_aa: CASNRQTQDQYF
cdr3_length: 14; d_call: -; v_call: TRBV20-1; j_call: TRBJ1-6; clone_size: few; cdr3_nt: TGCAGTGCTAGAGATATCACGATTAATTCACCCCTCCACTTT; cdr3_aa: CSARDITINSPLHF
cdr3_length: 14; d_call: TRBD1; v_call: TRBV6-5; j_call: TRBJ2-3; clone_size: many; cdr3_nt: TGTGCCAGCAAAACGGGACAGAGCACAGATACGCAGTATTTT; cdr3_aa: CASKTGQSTDTQYF
cdr3_length: 16; d_call: TRBD2; v_call: TRBV6-5; j_call: TRBJ2-1; clone_size: few; cdr3_nt: TGTGCCAGCAGTTACTCCTTGGCTAGCGGGATAGGTGAGCAGTTCTTC; cdr3_aa: CASSYSLASGIGEQFF
cdr3_length: 14; d_call: TRBD1; v_call: TRBV24-1; j_call: TRBJ1-1; clone_size: many; cdr3_nt: TGTGCCACCAGTGGGACAGGGGGCAAGACTGAAGCTTTCTTT; cdr3_aa: CATSGTGGKTEAFF
cdr3_length: 12; d_call: -; v_call: TRBV3-1; j_call: TRBJ1-1; clone_size: many; cdr3_nt: TGTGCCAGCAGCCAAATGTCTACTGAAGCTTTCTTT; cdr3_aa: CASSQMSTEAFF
cdr3_length: 14; d_call: TRBD1; v_call: TRBV7-2; j_call: TRBJ2-1; clone_size: many; cdr3_nt: TGTGCCAGCAGCTTAGGACAGGGTCGGAATGAGCAGTTCTTC; cdr3_aa: CASSLGQGRNEQFF
cdr3_length: 15; d_call: -; v_call: TRBV6-5; j_call: TRBJ2-7; clone_size: medium-sized; cdr3_nt: TGTGCCAGCAGTTACTCGTTAGGGGGCTCCTACGAGCAGTACTTC; cdr3_aa: CASSYSLGGSYEQYF
cdr3_length: 15; d_call: TRBD2; v_call: TRBV24-1; j_call: TRBJ2-1; clone_size: many; cdr3_nt: TGTGCCACCGCTGGCCCTTTAGCGGGAGTGAATGAGCAGTTCTTC; cdr3_aa: CATAGPLAGVNEQFF
cdr3_length: 18; d_call: TRBD2; v_call: TRBV18; j_call: TRBJ2-3; clone_size: many; cdr3_nt: TGTGCCAGCTCATCATTCTCCCCCCTAGCGGGGAGTGCAGATACGCAGTATTTT; cdr3_aa: CASSSFSPLAGSADTQYF
cdr3_length: 15; d_call: -; v_call: TRBV7-2; j_call: TRBJ2-1; clone_size: many; cdr3_nt: TGTGCCAGCAGCTCGAGCGCCGGGACCGACAATGAGCAGTTCTTC; cdr3_aa: CASSSSAGTDNEQFF